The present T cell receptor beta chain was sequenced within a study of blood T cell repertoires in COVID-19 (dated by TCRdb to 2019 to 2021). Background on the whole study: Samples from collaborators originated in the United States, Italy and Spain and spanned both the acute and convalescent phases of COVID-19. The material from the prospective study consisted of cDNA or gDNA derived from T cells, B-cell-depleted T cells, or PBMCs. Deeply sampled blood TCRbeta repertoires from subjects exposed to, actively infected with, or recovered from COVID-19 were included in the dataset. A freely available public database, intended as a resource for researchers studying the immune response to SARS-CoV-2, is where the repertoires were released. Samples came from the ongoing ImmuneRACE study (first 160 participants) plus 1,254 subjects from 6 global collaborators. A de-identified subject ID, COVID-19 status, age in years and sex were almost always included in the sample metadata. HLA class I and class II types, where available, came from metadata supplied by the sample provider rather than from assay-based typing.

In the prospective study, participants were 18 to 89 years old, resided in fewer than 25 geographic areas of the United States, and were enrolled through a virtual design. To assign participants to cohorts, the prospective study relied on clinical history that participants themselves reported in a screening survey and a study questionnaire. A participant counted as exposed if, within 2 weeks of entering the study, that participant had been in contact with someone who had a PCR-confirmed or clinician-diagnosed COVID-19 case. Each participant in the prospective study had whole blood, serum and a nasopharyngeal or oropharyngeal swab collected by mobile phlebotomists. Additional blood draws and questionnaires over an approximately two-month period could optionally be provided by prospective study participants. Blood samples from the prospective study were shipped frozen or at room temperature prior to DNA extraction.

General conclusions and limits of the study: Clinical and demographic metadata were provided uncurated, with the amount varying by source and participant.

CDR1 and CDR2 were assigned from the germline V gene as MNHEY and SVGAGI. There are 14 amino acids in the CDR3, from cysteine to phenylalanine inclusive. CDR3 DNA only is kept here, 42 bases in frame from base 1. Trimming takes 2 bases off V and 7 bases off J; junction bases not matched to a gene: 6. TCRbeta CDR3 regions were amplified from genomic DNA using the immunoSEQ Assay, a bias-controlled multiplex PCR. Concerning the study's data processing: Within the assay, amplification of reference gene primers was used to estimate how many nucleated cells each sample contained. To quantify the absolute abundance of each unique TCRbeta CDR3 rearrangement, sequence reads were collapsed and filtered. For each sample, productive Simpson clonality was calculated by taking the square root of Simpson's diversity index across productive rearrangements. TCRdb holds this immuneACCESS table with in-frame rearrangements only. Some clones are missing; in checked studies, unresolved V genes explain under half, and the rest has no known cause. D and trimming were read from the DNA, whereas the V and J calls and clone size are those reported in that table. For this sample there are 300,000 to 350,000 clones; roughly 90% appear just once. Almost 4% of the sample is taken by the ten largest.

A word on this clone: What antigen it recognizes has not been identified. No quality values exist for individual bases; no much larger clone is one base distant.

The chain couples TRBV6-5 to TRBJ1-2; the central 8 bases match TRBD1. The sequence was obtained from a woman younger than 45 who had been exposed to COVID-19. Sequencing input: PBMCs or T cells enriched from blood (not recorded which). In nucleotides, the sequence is TGTGCCAGCAGTTACGGGACAGGTTCGACTGGCTACACCTTC. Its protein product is CASSYGTGSTGYTF.